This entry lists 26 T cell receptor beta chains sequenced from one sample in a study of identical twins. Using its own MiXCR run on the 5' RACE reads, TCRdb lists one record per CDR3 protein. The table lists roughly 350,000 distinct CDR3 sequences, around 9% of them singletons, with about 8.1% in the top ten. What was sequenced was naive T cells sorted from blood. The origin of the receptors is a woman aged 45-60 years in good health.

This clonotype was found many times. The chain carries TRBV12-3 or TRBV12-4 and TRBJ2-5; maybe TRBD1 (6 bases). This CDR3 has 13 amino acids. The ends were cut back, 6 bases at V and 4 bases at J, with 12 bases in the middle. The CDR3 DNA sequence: TGTGCCAGCAGGCCTACAGGGCCAGAGACCCAGTACTTC. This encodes CASRPTGPETQYF.

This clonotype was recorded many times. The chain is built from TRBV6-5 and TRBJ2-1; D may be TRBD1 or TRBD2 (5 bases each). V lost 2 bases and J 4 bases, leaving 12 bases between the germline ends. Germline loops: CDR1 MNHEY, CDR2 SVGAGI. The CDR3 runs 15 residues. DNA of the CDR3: TGTGCCAGCAGTTACGGGGGTTTTCTTTACAATGAGCAGTTCTTC. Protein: CASSYGGFLYNEQFF.

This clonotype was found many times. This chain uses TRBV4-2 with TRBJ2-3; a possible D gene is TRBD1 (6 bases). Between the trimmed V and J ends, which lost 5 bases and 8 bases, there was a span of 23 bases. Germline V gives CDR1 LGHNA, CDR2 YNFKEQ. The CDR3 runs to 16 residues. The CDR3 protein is CASSSRRQQGPGTQYF. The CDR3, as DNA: TGTGCCAGCAGCTCTAGACGTCAACAGGGACCTGGTACGCAGTATTTT.

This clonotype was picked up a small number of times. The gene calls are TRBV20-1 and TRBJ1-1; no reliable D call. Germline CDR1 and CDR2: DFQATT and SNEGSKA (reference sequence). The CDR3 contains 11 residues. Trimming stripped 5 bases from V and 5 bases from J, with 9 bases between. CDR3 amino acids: CSAYPGTEAFF. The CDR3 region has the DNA TGCAGTGCTTACCCCGGTACTGAAGCTTTCTTT.

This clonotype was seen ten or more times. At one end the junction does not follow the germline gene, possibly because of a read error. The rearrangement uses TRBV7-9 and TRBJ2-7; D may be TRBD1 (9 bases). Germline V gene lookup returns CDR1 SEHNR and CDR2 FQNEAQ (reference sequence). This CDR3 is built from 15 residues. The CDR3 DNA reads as TGTGCCAGCAGCATAGCGGGACAGGGCTCGGGGGAGCAGTACTTC. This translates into CASSIAGQGSGEQYF. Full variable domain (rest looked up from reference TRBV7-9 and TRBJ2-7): DTGVSQNPRHKITKRGQNVTFRCDPISEHNRLYWYRQTLGQGPEFLTYFQNEAQLEKSRLLSDRFSAERPKGSFSTLEIQRTEQGDSAMYLCASSIAGQGSGEQYFGPGTRLTVT.

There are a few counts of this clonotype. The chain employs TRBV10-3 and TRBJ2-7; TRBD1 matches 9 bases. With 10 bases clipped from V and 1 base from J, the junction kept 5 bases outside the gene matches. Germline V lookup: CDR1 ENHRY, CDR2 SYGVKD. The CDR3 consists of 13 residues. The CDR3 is CATIGTGSYEQYF. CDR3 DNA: TGTGCCACCATCGGGACAGGGTCCTACGAGCAGTACTTC.

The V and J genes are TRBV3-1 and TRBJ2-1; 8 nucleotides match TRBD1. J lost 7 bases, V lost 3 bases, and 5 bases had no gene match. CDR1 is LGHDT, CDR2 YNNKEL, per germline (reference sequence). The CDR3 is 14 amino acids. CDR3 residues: CASSHPDRANEQFF. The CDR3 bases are TGTGCCAGCAGCCATCCGGACAGGGCGAATGAGCAGTTCTTC.

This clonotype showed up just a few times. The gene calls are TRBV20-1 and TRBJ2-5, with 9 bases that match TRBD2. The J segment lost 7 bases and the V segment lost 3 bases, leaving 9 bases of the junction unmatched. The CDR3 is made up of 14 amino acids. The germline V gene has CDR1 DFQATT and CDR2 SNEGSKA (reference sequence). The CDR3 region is CSARESGRKGTQYF. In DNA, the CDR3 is TGCAGTGCTAGGGAGAGCGGGAGGAAGGGGACCCAGTACTTC.

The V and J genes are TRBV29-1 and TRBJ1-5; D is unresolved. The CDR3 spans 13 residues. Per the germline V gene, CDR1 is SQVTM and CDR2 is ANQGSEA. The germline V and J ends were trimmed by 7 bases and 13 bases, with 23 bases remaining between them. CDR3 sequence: CSALTLKTEGQHF. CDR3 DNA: TGCAGCGCGTTGACCCTTAAGACGGAAGGACAGCATTTT.

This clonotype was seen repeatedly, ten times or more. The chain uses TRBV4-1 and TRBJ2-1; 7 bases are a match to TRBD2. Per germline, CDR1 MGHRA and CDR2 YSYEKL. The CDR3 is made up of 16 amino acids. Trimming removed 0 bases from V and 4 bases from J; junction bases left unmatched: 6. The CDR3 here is CASSQDVAGAYNEQFF. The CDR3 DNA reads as TGCGCCAGCAGCCAAGATGTGGCGGGAGCTTACAATGAGCAGTTCTTC.

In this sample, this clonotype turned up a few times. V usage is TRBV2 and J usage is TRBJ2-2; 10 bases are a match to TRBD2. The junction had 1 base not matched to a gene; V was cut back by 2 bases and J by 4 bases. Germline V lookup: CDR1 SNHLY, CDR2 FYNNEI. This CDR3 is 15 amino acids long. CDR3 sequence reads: CASSELAGVTGELFF. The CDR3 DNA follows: TGTGCCAGCAGTGAACTAGCGGGAGTCACCGGGGAGCTGTTTTTT.

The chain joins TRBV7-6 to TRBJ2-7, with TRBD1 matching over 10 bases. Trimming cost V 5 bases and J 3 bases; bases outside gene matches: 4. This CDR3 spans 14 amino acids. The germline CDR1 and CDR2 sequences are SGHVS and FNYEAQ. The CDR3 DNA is TGTGCCAGCAGCGAGAGGACAGGGGGCTACGAGCAGTACTTC. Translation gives CASSERTGGYEQYF. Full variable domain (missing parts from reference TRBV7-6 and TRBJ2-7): GAGVSQSPRYKVTKRGQDVALRCDPISGHVSLYWYRQALGQGPEFLTYFNYEAQQDKSGLPNDRFSAERPEGSISTLTIQRTEQRDSAMYRCASSERTGGYEQYFGPGTRLTVT.

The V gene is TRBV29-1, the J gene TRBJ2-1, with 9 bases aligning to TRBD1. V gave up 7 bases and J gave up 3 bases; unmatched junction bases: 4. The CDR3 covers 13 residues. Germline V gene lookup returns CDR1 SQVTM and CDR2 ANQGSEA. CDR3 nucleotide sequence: TGCAGCGGCAGGACAGGGGACTACAATGAGCAGTTCTTC. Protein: CSGRTGDYNEQFF.

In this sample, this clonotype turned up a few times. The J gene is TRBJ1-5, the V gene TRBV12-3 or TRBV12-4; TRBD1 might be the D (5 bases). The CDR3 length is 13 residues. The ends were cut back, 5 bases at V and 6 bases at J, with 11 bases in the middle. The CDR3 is CASSIAGIQPQHF. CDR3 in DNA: TGTGCCAGCAGTATCGCAGGGATTCAGCCCCAGCATTTT.

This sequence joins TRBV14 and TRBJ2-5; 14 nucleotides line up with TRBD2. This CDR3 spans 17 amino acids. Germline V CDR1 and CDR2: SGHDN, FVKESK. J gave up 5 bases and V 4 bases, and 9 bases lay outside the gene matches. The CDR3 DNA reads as TGTGCCAGCAGCCTGAGACTAGCGGGAGGGCCTGTGGAGACCCAGTACTTC. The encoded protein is CASSLRLAGGPVETQYF.

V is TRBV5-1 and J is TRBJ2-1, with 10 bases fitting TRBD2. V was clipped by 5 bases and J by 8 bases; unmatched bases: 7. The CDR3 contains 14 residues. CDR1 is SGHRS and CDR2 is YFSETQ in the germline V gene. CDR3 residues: CASSLAGVVYEQFF. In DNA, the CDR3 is TGCGCCAGCAGTCTAGCGGGAGTAGTGTATGAGCAGTTCTTC.

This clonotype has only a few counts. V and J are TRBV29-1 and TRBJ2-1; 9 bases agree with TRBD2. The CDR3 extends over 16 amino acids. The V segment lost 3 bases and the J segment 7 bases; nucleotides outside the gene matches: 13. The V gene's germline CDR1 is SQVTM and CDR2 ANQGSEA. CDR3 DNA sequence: TGCAGCGTTGATTTTGCGGGAGGGGCAGCAAGAAATGAGCAGTTCTTC. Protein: CSVDFAGGAARNEQFF.

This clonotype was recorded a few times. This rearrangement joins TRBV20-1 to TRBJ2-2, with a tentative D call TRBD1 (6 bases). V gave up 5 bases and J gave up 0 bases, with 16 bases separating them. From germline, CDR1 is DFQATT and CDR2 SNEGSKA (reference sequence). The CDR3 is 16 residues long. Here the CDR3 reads CSASDVGHANTGELFF. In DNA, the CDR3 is TGCAGTGCTTCTGATGTGGGACACGCGAACACCGGGGAGCTGTTTTTT.

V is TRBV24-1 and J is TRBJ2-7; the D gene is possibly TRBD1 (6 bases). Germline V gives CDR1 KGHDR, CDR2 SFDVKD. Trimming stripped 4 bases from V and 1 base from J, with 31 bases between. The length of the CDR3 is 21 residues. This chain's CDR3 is CATSDPVATGTKNRQSYEQYV. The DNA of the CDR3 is TGTGCCACCAGTGACCCTGTGGCAACCGGGACAAAAAATAGGCAGTCCTACGAGCAGTACGTC.

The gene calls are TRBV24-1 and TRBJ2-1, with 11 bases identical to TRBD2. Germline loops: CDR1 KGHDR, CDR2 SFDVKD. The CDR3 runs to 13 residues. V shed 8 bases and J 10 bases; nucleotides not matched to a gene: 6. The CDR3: CATIGVAGGEQFF. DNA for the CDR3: TGTGCCACCATAGGGGTAGCGGGAGGGGAGCAGTTCTTC.

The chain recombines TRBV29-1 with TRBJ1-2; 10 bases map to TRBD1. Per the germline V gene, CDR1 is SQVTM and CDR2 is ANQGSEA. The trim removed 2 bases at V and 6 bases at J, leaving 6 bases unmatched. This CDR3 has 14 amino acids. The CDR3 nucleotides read TGCAGCGTTGAATGGGGACAGGGGAGGAATGGCTACACCTTC. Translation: CSVEWGQGRNGYTF.

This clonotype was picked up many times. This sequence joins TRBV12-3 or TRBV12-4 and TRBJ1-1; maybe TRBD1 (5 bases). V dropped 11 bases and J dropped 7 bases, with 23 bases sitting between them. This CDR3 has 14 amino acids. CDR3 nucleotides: TGTGCCGGAACTTCGTCAGGGTCGGGGGATGAAGCTTTCTTT. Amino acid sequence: CAGTSSGSGDEAFF.

CDR3 loop: CASSHSTSRLPSNEQFF. CDR3 sequence (DNA): TGTGCCAGCAGCCACTCTACTAGCCGTCTGCCTTCCAATGAGCAGTTCTTC. The chain is built from TRBV4-2 and TRBJ2-1; tentatively, D is TRBD2 (6 bases). There are 17 residues in the CDR3. V dropped 3 bases and J dropped 6 bases, with 21 bases sitting between them. The germline V gene has CDR1 LGHNA and CDR2 YNFKEQ.

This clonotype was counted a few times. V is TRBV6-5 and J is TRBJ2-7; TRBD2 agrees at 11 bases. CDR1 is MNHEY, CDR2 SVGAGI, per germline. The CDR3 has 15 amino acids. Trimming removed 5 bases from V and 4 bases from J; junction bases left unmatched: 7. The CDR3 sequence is CASSPTSGSVYEQYF. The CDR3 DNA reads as TGTGCCAGCAGTCCAACTAGCGGGAGTGTGTACGAGCAGTACTTC.

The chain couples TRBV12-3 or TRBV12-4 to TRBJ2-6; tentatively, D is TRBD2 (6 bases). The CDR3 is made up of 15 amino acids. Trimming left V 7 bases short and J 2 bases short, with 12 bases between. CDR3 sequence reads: CASTSGGPGANVLTF. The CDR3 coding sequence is TGTGCCAGCACTTCCGGGGGTCCTGGGGCCAACGTCCTGACTTTC.

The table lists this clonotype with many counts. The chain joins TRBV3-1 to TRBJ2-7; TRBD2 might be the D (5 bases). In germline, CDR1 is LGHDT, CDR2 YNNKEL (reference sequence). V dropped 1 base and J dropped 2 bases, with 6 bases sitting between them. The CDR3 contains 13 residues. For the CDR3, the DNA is TGTGCCAGCAGCCAAGGAGCGGCCTACGAGCAGTACTTC. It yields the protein CASSQGAAYEQYF.